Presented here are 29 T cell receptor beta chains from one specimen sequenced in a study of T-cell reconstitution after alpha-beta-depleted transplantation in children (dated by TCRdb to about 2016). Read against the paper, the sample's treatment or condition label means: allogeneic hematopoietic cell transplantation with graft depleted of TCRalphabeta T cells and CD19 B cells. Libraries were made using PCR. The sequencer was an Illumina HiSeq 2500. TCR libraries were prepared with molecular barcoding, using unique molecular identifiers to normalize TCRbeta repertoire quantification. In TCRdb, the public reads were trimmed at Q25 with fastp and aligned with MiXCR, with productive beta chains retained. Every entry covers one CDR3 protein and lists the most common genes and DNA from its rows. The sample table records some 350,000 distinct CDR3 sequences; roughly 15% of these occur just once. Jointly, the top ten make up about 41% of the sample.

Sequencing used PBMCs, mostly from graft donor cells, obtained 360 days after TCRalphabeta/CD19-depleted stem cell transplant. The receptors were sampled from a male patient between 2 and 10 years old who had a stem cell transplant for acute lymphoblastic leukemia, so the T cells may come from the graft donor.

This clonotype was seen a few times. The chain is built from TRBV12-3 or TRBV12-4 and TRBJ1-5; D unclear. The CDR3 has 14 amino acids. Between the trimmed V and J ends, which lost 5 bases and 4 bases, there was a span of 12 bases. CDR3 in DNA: TGTGCCAGCAGTCTCCCAAGAATGAATCAGCCCCAGCATTTT. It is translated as CASSLPRMNQPQHF.

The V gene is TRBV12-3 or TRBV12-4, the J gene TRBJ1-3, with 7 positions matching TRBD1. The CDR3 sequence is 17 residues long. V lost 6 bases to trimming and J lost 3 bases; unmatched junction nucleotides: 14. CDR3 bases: TGTGCCAGCAGAAGGACCTTTGACAGGGTGATTGGAAACACCATATATTTT. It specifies CASRRTFDRVIGNTIYF.

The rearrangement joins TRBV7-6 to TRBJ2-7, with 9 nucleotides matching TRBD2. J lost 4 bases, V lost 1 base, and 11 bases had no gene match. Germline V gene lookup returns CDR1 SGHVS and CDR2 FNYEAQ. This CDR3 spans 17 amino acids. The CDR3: CASSLGLAEAPAYEQYF. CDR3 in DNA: TGTGCCAGCAGCTTAGGACTAGCGGAGGCCCCCGCTTACGAGCAGTACTTC.

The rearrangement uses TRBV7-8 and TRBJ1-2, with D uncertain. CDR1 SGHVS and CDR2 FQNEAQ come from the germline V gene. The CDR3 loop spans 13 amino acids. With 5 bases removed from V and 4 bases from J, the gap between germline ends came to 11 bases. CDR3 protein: CASSPDRTYGYTF. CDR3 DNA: TGTGCCAGCAGCCCCGACCGGACCTATGGCTACACCTTC.

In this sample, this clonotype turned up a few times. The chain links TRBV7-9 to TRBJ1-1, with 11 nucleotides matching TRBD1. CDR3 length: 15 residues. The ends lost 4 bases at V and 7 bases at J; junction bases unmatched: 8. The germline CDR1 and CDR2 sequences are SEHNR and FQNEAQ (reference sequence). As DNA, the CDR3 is TGTGCCAGCAGCTCGCGGGACAGGGGGGCTCATGAAGCTTTCTTT. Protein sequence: CASSSRDRGAHEAFF.

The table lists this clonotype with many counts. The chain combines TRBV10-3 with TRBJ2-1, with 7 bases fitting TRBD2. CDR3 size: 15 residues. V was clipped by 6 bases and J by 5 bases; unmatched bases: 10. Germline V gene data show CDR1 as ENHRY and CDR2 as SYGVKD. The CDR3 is CAISPAGLPNNEQFF. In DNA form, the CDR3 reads TGTGCCATCAGCCCAGCGGGGCTCCCAAACAATGAGCAGTTCTTC.

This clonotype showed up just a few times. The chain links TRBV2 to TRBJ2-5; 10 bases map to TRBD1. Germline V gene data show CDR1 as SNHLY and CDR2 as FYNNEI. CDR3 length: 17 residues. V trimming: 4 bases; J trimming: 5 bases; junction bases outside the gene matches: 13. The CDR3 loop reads CASSGPLGQGSGETQYF. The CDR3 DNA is TGTGCCAGCAGTGGGCCCTTGGGACAGGGGTCGGGGGAGACCCAGTACTTC.

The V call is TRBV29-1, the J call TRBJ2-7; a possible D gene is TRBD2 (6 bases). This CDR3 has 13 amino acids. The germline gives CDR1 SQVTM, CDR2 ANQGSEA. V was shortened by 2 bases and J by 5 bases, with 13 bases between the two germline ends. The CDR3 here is CSVESGGWHEQYF. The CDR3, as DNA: TGCAGCGTTGAAAGTGGAGGGTGGCACGAGCAGTACTTC.

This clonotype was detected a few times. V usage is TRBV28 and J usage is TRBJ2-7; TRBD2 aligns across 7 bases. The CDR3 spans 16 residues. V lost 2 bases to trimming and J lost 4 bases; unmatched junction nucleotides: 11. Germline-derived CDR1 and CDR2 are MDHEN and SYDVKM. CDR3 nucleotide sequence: TGTGCCAGCAGTTTAATGGCGGGGGTTTTTGAATACGAGCAGTACTTC. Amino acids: CASSLMAGVFEYEQYF.

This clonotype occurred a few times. CDR3 loop: CATSDLMSAEAFF. CDR3 DNA: TGTGCCACCAGTGATTTGATGAGCGCTGAAGCTTTCTTT. The gene calls are TRBV24-1 and TRBJ1-1; no firm D call. The germline gives CDR1 KGHDR, CDR2 SFDVKD. V lost 0 bases, J lost 6 bases, and 7 bases lay in between. There are 13 residues in the CDR3.

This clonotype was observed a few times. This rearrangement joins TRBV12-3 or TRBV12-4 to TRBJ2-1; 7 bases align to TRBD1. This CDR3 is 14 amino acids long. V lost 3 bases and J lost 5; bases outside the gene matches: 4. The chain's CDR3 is CASSFGDSDNEQFF. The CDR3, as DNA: TGTGCCAGCAGTTTCGGGGACAGTGACAATGAGCAGTTCTTC.

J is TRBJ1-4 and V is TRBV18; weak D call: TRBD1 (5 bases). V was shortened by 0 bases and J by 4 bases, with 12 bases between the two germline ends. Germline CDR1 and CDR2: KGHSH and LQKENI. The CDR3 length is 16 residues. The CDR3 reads CASSPPRAGINEKLFF. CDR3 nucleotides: TGTGCCAGCTCACCACCAAGGGCAGGGATTAATGAAAAACTGTTTTTT.

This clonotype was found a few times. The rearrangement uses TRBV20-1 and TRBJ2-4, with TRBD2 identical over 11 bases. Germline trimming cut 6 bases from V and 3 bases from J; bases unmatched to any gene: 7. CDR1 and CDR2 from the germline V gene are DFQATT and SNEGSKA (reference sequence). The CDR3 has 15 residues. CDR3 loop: CSAGGLAGGKNIQYF. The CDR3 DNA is TGCAGTGCGGGAGGACTAGCGGGCGGCAAAAACATTCAGTACTTC.

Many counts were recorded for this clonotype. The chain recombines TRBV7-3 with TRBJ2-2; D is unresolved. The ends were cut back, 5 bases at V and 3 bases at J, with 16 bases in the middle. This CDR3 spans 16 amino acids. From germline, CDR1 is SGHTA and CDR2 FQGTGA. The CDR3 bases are TGTGCCAGCAGCCCCCGACATGGGCCGGACACCGGGGAGCTGTTTTTT. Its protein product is CASSPRHGPDTGELFF.

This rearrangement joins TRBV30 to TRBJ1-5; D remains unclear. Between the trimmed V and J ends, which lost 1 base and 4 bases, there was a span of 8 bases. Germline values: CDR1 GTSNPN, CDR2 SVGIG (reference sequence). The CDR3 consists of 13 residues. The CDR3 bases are TGTGCCTGGAGTGGATCCGGGAATCAGCCCCAGCATTTT. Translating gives CAWSGSGNQPQHF.

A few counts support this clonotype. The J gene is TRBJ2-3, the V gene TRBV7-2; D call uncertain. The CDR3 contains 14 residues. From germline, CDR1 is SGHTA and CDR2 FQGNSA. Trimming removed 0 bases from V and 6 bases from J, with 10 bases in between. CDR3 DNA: TGTGCCAGCAGCTTAGCGCTTAGAGCGGATACGCAGTATTTT. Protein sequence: CASSLALRADTQYF.

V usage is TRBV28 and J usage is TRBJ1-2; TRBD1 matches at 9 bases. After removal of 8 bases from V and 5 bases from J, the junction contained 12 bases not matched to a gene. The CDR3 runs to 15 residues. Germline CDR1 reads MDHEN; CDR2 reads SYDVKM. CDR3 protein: CASLHRDREAYGYTF. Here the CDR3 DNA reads TGTGCCAGCCTTCACCGGGACAGGGAAGCATATGGCTACACCTTC.

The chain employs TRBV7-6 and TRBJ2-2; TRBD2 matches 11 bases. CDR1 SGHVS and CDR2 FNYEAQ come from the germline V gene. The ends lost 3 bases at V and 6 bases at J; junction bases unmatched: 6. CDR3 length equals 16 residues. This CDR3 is CASSFLSGREAGELFF. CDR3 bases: TGTGCCAGCAGCTTTCTTAGCGGGAGGGAAGCCGGGGAGCTGTTTTTT.

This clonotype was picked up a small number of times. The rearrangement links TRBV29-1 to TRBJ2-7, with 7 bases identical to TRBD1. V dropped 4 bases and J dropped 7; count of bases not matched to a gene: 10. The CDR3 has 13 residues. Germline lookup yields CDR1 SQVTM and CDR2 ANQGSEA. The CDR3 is CSVGTGLTREQYF. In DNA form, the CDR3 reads TGCAGCGTTGGGACAGGCCTGACAAGGGAGCAGTACTTC.

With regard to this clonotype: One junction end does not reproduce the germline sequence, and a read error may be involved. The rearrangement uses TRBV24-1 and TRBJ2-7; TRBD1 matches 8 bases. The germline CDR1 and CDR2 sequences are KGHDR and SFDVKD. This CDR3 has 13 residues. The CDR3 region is CGTSDSAGGRQYF. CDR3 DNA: TGTGGCACCAGTGATTCTGCAGGGGGCAGGCAGTACTTC.

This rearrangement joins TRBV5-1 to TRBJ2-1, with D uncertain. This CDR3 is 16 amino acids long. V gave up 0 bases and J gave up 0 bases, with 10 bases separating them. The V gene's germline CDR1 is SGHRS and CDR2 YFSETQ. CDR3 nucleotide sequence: TGCGCCAGCAGCTTGGGACGGGCCTTCTCCTACAATGAGCAGTTCTTC. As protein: CASSLGRAFSYNEQFF.

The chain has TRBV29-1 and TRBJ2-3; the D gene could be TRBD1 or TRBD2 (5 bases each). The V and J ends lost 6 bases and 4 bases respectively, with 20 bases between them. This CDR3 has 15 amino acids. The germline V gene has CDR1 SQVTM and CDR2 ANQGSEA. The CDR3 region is CSVRNTGTRADTQYF. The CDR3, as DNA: TGCAGCGTGCGCAACACCGGGACGCGAGCAGATACGCAGTATTTT.

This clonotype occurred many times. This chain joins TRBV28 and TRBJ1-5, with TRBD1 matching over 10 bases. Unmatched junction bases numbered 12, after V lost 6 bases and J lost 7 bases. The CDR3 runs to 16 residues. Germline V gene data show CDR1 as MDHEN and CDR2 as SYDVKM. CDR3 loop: CASSRMPGQGRQPQHF. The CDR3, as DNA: TGTGCCAGCAGCCGAATGCCGGGACAGGGGCGGCAGCCCCAGCATTTT.

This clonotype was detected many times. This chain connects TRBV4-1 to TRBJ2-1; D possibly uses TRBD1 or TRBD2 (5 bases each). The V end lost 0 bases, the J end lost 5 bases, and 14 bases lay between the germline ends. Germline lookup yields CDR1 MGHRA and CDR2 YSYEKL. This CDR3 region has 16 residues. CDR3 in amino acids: CASSQEWGKIDNEQFF. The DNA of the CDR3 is TGCGCCAGCAGCCAAGAATGGGGGAAGATCGACAATGAGCAGTTCTTC.

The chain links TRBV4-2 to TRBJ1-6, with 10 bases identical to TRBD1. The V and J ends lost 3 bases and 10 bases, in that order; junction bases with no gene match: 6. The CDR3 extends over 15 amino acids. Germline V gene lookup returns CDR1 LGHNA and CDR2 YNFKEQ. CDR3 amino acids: CASSQRDRGVSPLHF. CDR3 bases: TGTGCCAGCAGCCAGAGGGACAGGGGTGTATCACCCCTCCACTTT.

Here the CDR3 DNA reads TGTGCCAGCAGCCAAGGGAGAGCTAGCGGGAGTCGGTTTTACGAGCAGTACTTC. This sequence encodes CASSQGRASGSRFYEQYF. The V and J genes are TRBV4-2 and TRBJ2-7; 10 nucleotides align to TRBD2. V lost 1 base, J lost 4 bases, and 13 bases stayed unmatched. CDR1 is LGHNA and CDR2 is YNFKEQ in the germline V gene. The CDR3 is made up of 18 amino acids.

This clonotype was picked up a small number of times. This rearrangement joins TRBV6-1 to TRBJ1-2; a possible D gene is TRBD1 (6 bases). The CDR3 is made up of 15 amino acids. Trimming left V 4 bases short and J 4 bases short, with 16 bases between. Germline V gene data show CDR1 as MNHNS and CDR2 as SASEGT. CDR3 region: CASSAGTGNPYGYTF. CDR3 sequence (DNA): TGTGCCAGCAGTGCCGGAACAGGGAATCCCTATGGCTACACCTTC.

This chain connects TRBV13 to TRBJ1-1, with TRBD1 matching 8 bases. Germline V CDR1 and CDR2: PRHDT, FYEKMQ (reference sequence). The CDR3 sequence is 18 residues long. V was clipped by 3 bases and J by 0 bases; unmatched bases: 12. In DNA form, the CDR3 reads TGTGCCAGCAGCTTCCTAGGACAGGGTCCTCTTATGAACACTGAAGCTTTCTTT. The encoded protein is CASSFLGQGPLMNTEAFF.

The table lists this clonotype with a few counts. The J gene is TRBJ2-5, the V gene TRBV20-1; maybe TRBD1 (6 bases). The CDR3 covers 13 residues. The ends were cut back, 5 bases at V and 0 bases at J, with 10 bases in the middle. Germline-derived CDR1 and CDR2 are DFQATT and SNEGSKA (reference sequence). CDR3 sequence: CSAHWDNQETQYF. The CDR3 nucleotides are TGCAGTGCTCATTGGGACAACCAAGAGACCCAGTACTTC.